This paragraph covers one T cell receptor (beta chain) sequence. The source of the sample is a study of blood T cell repertoires in COVID-19. Germline V lookup: CDR1 SGHTA, CDR2 FQGNSA. The CDR3 consists of 15 residues. The ends were cut back, 2 bases at V and 5 bases at J, with 15 bases in the middle. Original processing methods: Nucleated cell counts were estimated from reference gene primer amplification. Assay used: immunoSEQ multiplex PCR; TCRdb lists only in-frame clones, some missing. For V, J and clone size, that table is used; D and trimming come from the DNA. The data contain roughly 100,000 clones, about four fifths of them singletons.

This receptor was identified in a woman aged 65 to 85 with acute or convalescent COVID-19. This chain connects TRBV7-2 to TRBJ1-1; the D gene is possibly TRBD1 (5 bases). Sequenced sample: peripheral blood. CDR3 bases: TGTGCCAGCAGCTTAAGGGTCAGGGCTGGGACTGAAGCTTTCTTT. Amino acids: CASSLRVRAGTEAFF. Combining the CDR3 with reference TRBV7-2 and TRBJ1-1 gives the whole variable domain GAGVSQSPSNKVTEKGKDVELRCDPISGHTALYWYRQSLGQGLEFLIYFQGNSAPDKSGLPSDRFSAERTGGSVSTLTIQRTQQEDSAVYLCASSLRVRAGTEAFFGQGTRLTVV.